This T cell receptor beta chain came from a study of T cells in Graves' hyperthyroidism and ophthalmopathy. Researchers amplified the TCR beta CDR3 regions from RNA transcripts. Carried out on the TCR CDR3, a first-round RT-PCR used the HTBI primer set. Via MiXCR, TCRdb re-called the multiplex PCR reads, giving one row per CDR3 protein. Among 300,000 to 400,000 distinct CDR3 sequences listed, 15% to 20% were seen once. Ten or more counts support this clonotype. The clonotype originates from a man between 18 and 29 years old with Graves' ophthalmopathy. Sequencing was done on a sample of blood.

CDR3: CASSSTGKLFF. DNA for the CDR3: TGTGCCAGCAGCTCGACCGGAAAACTGTTTTTT. V is TRBV11-2 and J is TRBJ1-4; D is unclear. The CDR3 is 11 residues long. Germline V gives CDR1 SGHAT, CDR2 FQNNGV. V lost 4 bases and J lost 10, with 7 bases in between.